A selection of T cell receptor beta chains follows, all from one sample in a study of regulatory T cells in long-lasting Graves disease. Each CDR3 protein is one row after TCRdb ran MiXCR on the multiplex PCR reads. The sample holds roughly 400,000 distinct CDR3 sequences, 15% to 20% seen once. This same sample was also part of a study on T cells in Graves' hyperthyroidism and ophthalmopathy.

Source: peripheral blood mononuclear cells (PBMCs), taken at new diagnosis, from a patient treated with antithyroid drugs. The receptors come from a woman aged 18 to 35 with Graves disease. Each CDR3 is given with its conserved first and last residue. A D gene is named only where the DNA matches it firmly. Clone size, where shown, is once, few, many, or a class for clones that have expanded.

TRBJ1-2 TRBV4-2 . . TGTGCCAGCAGCCGGTTCGACAGGAGCACCTTGGATGGCTACACCTTC CASSRFDRSTLDGYTF
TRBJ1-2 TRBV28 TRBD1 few TGTGCCAGCAGTCCAGGGGGGACAACCACGGGCTACACCTTC CASSPGGTTTGYTF
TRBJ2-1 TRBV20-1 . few TGCAGTGCTAGGGGGGGAGTCACGAGGAATAAGCAGTTCTTC CSARGGVTRNKQFF
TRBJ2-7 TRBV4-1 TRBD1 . TGCGCCAGCAGCACACCCGGGACAGGAAAAAACGAGCAGTACTTC CASSTPGTGKNEQYF
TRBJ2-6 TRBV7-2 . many TGTGCCAGCAGCTTATGGGAAGCAGCTGGGGCCAACGTCCTGACTTTC CASSLWEAAGANVLTF
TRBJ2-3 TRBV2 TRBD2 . TGTGCCAGCAGCCAGCCAGCCGGGACTAGCGGGAGGACAGATACGCAGTATTTT CASSQPAGTSGRTDTQYF
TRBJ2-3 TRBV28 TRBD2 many TGTGCCAGCAGTTCTCGGACTAGCGGGATCACAGATACGCAGTATTTT CASSSRTSGITDTQYF
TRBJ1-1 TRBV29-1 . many TGCAGCGCGGCGGACCTGAACACTGAAGCTTTCTTT CSAADLNTEAFF
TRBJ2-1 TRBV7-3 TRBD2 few TGTGCCAGCAGCCTCCTAGCGGGCTCCTACAATGAGCAGTTCTTC CASSLLAGSYNEQFF
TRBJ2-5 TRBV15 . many TGTGCCACCAGCCGGGGTTCCCAAGAGACCCAGTACTTC CATSRGSQETQYF
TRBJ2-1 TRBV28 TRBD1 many TGTGCCAGCAGCTACTGGGACAGGGGGGGCAATGAGCAGTTCTTC CASSYWDRGGNEQFF
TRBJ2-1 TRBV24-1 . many TGTGCCACCAGTGACTCCTTAGATTACGAGCAGTTCTTC CATSDSLDYEQFF
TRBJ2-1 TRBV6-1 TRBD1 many TGTGCCAGCAGTCCGGGACAGGGGAGTGTTAATGAGCAGTTCTTC CASSPGQGSVNEQFF